These T cell receptor beta chains were read from a single sample in a study of cytomegalovirus exposure and HLA in healthy donors. Clones were read by immunoSEQ multiplex PCR, and TCRdb kept only the in-frame ones, dropping some. The data contain roughly 100,000 clones, around 83% of them singletons. The specimen was PBMCs. Every receptor here comes from a woman under 30 in good health and CMV-seropositive. Both conserved end residues are part of each CDR3. D genes are given only for firm matches. Clone size is stated in some rows and not others, as once, few, many or a class when expanded.

j_call clone_size v_call d_call cdr3_nt cdr3_aa
TRBJ2-1 NA TRBV4-2 TRBD2 TGTGCCAGCAGCCCAGGGACTAGCTCCTACAATGAGCAGTTCTTC CASSPGTSSYNEQFF
TRBJ1-1 NA TRBV2 TRBD1 TGTGCCAGCAGTGTCCTACAGGGGAAGAACACTGAAGCTTTCTTT CASSVLQGKNTEAFF
TRBJ2-5 NA TRBV27 TRBD2 TGTGCCAGCAGTTTAAATGGGGCTAGCGGGGGGGCACGGGAGACCCAGTACTTC CASSLNGASGGARETQYF
TRBJ1-6 NA TRBV6-1 NA TGTGCCAGCAGTGCGACAATGAATAGGTCACCCCTCCACTTT CASSATMNRSPLHF
TRBJ2-2 NA TRBV15 NA TGTGCCACCAGCAGAGATCCGGGGACACTATACACCGGGGAGCTGTTTTTT CATSRDPGTLYTGELFF
TRBJ2-1 NA TRBV11-3 NA TGTGCCAGCAGCTTAGATCCAGGACTGCCGACTTTCTTC CASSLDPGLPTFF
TRBJ1-1 NA TRBV2 NA TGTGCCAGCAGTGGGCAGGGGAACACTGAAGCTTTCTTT CASSGQGNTEAFF
TRBJ1-2 NA TRBV29-1 NA TGCAGCGTTGAGCTCTCAGGGGTGGGAAGGTATGGCTACACCTTT CSVELSGVGRYGYTF
TRBJ2-2 NA TRBV27 NA TGTGCCAGCAGTTTAAACGGGAACACCGGGGAGCTGTTTTTT CASSLNGNTGELFF
TRBJ2-5 NA TRBV11-3 TRBD2 TGTGCCAGCAGCTTAACTAGCGGGGTGGGGGAGACCCAGTACTTC CASSLTSGVGETQYF
TRBJ2-7 NA TRBV28 TRBD1 TGTGCCAGCAGGCCCGGGACAGTCGAGTACGAGCAGTACTTC CASRPGTVEYEQYF
TRBJ2-5 NA TRBV7-8 TRBD2 TGTGCCAGCAGCTTTAGCGGGACGGAGACCCAGTACTTC CASSFSGTETQYF
TRBJ1-2 once TRBV4-1 NA TGCGCCAGCAGCCAAGCCCGAATGGGTAGAGGTTCCTATGGCTACACCTTC CASSQARMGRGSYGYTF
TRBJ1-3 NA TRBV7-9 NA TGTGCCAGCAGCCTTTGGTCCGGGGTAGGAAACACCATATATTTT CASSLWSGVGNTIYF
TRBJ1-4 NA TRBV7-8 NA TGTGCCAGCAGCTTACGCGGGAGCCTGCAAGTTCGGGGAAAACTGTTTTTT CASSLRGSLQVRGKLFF
TRBJ1-4 NA TRBV7-8 NA TGTGCCAGCAGCTTCAGGGCAACTAATGAAAAACTGTTTTTT CASSFRATNEKLFF
TRBJ2-7 NA TRBV7-6 TRBD1 TGTGCCAGCAGCTTAGCGGGACAGGGCGTCCACGAGCAGTACTTC CASSLAGQGVHEQYF
TRBJ1-1 NA TRBV6-1 NA TGTGCCAGCAGTGCAACTTGGAACACTGAAGCTTTCTTT CASSATWNTEAFF
TRBJ1-5 NA TRBV6-5 NA TGTGCCAGCGGGTGGGACGGGAGTAGCAATCAGCCCCAGCATTTT CASGWDGSSNQPQHF
TRBJ2-7 few TRBV11-2 NA TGTGCCAGCAGTAGAATCGTTGGCTCCTACGAGCAGTACTTC CASSRIVGSYEQYF
TRBJ2-1 NA TRBV4-1 TRBD2 TGCGCCAGCAGCCAGGCGGGACTAGATTACAATGAGCAGTTCTTC CASSQAGLDYNEQFF
TRBJ1-1 NA TRBV5-1 NA TGCGCCAGCAGCTTGGGGACAGCCTTAAACACTGAAGCTTTCTTT CASSLGTALNTEAFF
TRBJ2-3 NA TRBV2 NA TGTGCCAGCAGTTACCGCAGAGCGGGACACCAATCCACAGATACGCAGTATTTT CASSYRRAGHQSTDTQYF
TRBJ1-6 NA TRBV4-1 NA TGCGCCAGCAGCCATCCCGGGTCCCTAAATTCACCCCTCCACTTT CASSHPGSLNSPLHF
TRBJ1-5 NA TRBV2 NA TGTGCCAGCAGTGAATTTCACTTCCTCCAGCCCCAGCATTTT CASSEFHFLQPQHF
TRBJ2-1 NA TRBV6-5 TRBD1 TGTGCCAGCAGTTACCGGACAGGGGCTACCTACAATGAGCAGTTCTTC CASSYRTGATYNEQFF
TRBJ1-2 NA TRBV30 NA TGTGCCTACACACCTATAGGGGCTGAGGGCTACACCTTC CAYTPIGAEGYTF
TRBJ2-3 once TRBV7-3 TRBD2 TGTGCCAGCAGCCACCCCGGGACTAGCGGGGGGGACTCCAATACGCAGTATTTT CASSHPGTSGGDSNTQYF
TRBJ1-2 once TRBV6-4 NA TGTGCCAGCAGTGGGGGCGTGCTGGATGGCTACACCTTC CASSGGVLDGYTF
TRBJ2-3 NA TRBV6-6 NA TGTGCCAGCACCGCGGGGGCCCCTAGCACAGATACGCAGTATTTT CASTAGAPSTDTQYF
TRBJ1-4 NA TRBV12-2 NA TGTGCAAGTCGCTTGCGCTCCGGGACAGGGGGGATAGATGAAAAACTGTTTTTT CASRLRSGTGGIDEKLFF
TRBJ2-1 NA TRBV7-6 TRBD1 TGTGCCAGCAGCTTAGGACAGGGCTATGAGCAGTTCTTC CASSLGQGYEQFF
TRBJ2-2 NA TRBV5-1 TRBD1 TGCGCCAGCAGAGACCTTAATCGACAGGGGAACACCGGGGAGCTGTTTTTT CASRDLNRQGNTGELFF
TRBJ2-7 NA TRBV12-2 NA TGTGCAAGTCCCCACCCGGGAGACTACGAGCAGTACTTC CASPHPGDYEQYF
TRBJ1-6 once TRBV5-4 TRBD1 TGTGCCAGCAGCGTGGACAGGGGGAATTCACCCCTCCACTTT CASSVDRGNSPLHF
TRBJ2-1 few TRBV7-8 TRBD2 TGTGCCAGCAGCCGGGCGGGAGATAGGAATGAGCAGTTCTTC CASSRAGDRNEQFF
TRBJ1-1 NA TRBV9 TRBD1 TGTGCCAGCAGTCAAGGGGGCGAAACTGAAGCTTTCTTT CASSQGGETEAFF
TRBJ1-1 NA TRBV6-1 TRBD1 TGTGCCAGCACTTGGGACAGGGGAAACACTGAAGCTTTCTTT CASTWDRGNTEAFF
TRBJ2-1 NA TRBV29-1 NA TGCAGCGTTGAACTCGCCGGCGGGGCCCACTCCTACAATGAGCAGTTCTTC CSVELAGGAHSYNEQFF
TRBJ2-7 once TRBV28 NA TGTGCCAGCAGCCAGGCAGCGGAGAACCCCTACGAGCAGTACTTC CASSQAAENPYEQYF
TRBJ2-7 NA TRBV5-6 TRBD1 TGTGCCAGCAGCTTGGTAACAGGGGAGAGCTCCTACGAGCAGTACTTC CASSLVTGESSYEQYF
TRBJ1-2 few TRBV18 NA TGTGCCAGCTCACCCGACTTGGCAACCTATGGCTACACCTTC CASSPDLATYGYTF
TRBJ1-5 few TRBV2 NA TGTGCCAGCAGCTCTCGGGACATTCAGGATCAGCCCCAGCATTTT CASSSRDIQDQPQHF
TRBJ2-1 NA TRBV6-1 TRBD2 TGTGCCAGCAGTGAGAGACTAGCGGGTACGACTGAGCAGTTCTTC CASSERLAGTTEQFF
TRBJ2-3 NA TRBV11-3 NA TGTGCCAGCAGCTTAGTCACCGGGAGTATCACAGATACGCAGTATTTT CASSLVTGSITDTQYF
TRBJ1-1 NA TRBV18 TRBD1 TGTGCCAGCTCATCGAAACAGGGGAGGAACACTGAAGCTTTCTTT CASSSKQGRNTEAFF
TRBJ2-7 NA TRBV6-1 NA TGTGCCAGCCAAACCCCTGGGAGCCTTGAGCAGTACTTC CASQTPGSLEQYF
TRBJ2-7 NA TRBV11-2 TRBD2 TGTGCCAGCAGCTTCAAAACGGGACTAGCGGGGGGGGAGTCCTACGAGCAGTACTTC CASSFKTGLAGGESYEQYF